This T cell receptor (beta chain) was identified in a study of T cells in Graves' hyperthyroidism and ophthalmopathy. This clonotype was found many times. TCR beta CDR3 regions were amplified from RNA. First-round RT-PCR targeting the TCR CDR3 was performed with the HTBI primer set. TCRdb reanalysed the multiplex PCR reads using MiXCR and keeps one entry per CDR3 protein. The table includes roughly 380,000 distinct CDR3 sequences, under 20% detected once. V lost 4 bases, J lost 0 bases, and 12 bases stayed unmatched. The CDR3 is 18 amino acids. This TCR was recovered from a young woman with Graves' hyperthyroidism. The gene calls are TRBV12-3 or TRBV12-4 and TRBJ1-5; 7 bases are a match to TRBD1. The sequencing input was blood. The CDR3 loop reads CASSYGQENYFSNQPQHF. The CDR3 nucleotides are TGTGCCAGCAGTTACGGACAGGAGAATTATTTTAGCAATCAGCCCCAGCATTTT.